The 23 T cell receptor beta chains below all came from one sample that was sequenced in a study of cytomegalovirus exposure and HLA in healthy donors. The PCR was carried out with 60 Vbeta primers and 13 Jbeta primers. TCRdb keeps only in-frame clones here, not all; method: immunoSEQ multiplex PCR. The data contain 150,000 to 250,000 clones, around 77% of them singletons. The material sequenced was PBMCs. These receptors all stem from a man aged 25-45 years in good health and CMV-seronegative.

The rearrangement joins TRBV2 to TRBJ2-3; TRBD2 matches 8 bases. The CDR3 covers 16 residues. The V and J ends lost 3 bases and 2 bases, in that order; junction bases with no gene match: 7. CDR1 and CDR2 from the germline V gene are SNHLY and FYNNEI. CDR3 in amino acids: CASSDITSGTTDTQYF. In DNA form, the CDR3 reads TGTGCCAGCAGTGATATAACTAGCGGAACCACAGATACGCAGTATTTT.

The CDR3 reads CASRGSTGGQYTF. CDR3 in DNA: TGTGCCAGTAGAGGCTCAACAGGGGGACAGTACACCTTC. The chain employs TRBV19 and TRBJ1-2; 8 positions match TRBD1. The CDR3 is made up of 13 amino acids. V gave up 6 bases and J gave up 11 bases; unmatched junction bases: 11. Germline-derived CDR1 and CDR2 are LNHDA and SQIVND (reference sequence). The variable domain in full, with the rest retrieved from reference TRBV19 and TRBJ1-2, is DGGITQSPKYLFRKEGQNVTLSCEQNLNHDAMYWYRQDPGQGLRLIYYSQIVNDFQKGDIAEGYSVSREKKESFPLTVTSAQKNPTAFYLCASRGSTGGQYTFGSGTRLTVV.

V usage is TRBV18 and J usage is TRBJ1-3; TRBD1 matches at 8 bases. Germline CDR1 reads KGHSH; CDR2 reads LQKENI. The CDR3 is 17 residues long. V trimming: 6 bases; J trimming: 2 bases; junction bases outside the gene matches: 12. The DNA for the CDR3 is TGTGCCAGCTCGGACTCCAGGACAGGGCAAACTGGAAACACCATATATTTT. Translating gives CASSDSRTGQTGNTIYF.

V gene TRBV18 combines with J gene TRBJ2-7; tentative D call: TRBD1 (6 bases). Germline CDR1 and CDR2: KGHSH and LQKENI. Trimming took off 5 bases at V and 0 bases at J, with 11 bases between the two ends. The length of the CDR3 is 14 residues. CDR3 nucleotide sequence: TGTGCCAGCTCAGGACAACAGGGCTCCTACGAGCAGTACTTC. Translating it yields CASSGQQGSYEQYF. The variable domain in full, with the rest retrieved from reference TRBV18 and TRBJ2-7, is NAGVMQNPRHLVRRRGQEARLRCSPMKGHSHVYWYRQLPEEGLKFMVYLQKENIIDESGMPKERFSAEFPKEGPSILRIQQVVRGDSAAYFCASSGQQGSYEQYFGPGTRLTVT.

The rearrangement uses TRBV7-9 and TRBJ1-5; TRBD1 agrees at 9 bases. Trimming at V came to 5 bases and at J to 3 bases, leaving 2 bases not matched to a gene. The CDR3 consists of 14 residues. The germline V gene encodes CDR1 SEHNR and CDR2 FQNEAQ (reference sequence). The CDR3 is CASSRDRVNQPQHF. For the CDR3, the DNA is TGTGCCAGCAGCAGGGACAGGGTCAATCAGCCCCAGCATTTT.

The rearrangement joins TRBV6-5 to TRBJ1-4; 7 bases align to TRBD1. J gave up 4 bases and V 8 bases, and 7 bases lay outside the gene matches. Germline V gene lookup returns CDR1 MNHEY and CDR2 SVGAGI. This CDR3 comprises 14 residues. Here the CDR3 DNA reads TGTGCCAGCGGCCTCGGGACAGATAATGAAAAACTGTTTTTT. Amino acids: CASGLGTDNEKLFF.

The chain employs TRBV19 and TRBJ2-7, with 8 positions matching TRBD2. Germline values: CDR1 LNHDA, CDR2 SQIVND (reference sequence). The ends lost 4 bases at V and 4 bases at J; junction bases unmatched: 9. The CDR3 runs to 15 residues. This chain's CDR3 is CASSNAGGLFYEQYF. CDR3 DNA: TGTGCCAGTAGTAACGCGGGGGGACTCTTTTACGAGCAGTACTTC.

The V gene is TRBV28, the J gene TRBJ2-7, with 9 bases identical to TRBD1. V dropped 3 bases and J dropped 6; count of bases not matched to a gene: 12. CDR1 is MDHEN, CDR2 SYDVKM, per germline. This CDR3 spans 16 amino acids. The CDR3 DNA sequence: TGTGCCAGCAGTTTTATAACAGGGGGCCTTAAGGGCGAGCAGTACTTC. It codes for CASSFITGGLKGEQYF.

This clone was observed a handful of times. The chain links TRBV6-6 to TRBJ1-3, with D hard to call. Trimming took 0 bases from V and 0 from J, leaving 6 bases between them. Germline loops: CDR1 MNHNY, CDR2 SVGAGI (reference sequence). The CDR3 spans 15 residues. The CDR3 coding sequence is TGTGCCAGCAGTTACTCGGAGTTCTCTGGAAACACCATATATTTT. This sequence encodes CASSYSEFSGNTIYF.

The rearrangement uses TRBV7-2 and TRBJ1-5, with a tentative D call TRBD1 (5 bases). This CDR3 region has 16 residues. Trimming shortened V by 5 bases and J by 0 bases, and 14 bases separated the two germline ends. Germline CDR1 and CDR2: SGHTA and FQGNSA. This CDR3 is CASSQFQGYSNQPQHF. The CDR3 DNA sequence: TGTGCCAGCAGCCAATTCCAGGGCTATAGCAATCAGCCCCAGCATTTT.

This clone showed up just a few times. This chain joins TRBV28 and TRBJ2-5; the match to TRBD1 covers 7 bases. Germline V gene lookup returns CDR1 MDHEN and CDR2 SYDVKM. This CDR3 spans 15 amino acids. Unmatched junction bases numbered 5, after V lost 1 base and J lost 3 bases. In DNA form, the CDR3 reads TGTGCCAGCAGTTTATATAGGGGGACAGAAGAGACCCAGTACTTC. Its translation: CASSLYRGTEETQYF. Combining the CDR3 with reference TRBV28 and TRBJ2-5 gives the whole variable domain DVKVTQSSRYLVKRTGEKVFLECVQDMDHENMFWYRQDPGLGLRLIYFSYDVKMKEKGDIPEGYSVSREKKERFSLILESASTNQTSMYLCASSLYRGTEETQYFGPGTRLLVL.

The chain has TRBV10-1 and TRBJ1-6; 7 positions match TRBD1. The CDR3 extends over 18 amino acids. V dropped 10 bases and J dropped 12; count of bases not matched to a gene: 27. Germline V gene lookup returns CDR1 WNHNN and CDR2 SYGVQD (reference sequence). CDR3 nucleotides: TGCGCCAACAGGCTATGCAGAGGGACAGAGGTGCTTACGTTACCCCTCCACTTT. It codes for CANRLCRGTEVLTLPLHF.

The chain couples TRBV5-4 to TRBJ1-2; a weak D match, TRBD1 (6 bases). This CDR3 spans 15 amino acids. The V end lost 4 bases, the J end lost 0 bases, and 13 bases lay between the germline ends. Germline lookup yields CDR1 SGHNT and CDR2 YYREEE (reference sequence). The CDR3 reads CASSPRGQTNYGYTF. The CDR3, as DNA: TGTGCCAGCAGCCCTCGAGGACAGACTAACTATGGCTACACCTTC. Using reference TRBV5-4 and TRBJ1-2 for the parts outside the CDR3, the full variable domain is ETGVTQSPTHLIKTRGQQVTLRCSSQSGHNTVSWYQQALGQGPQFIFQYYREEENGRGNFPPRFSGLQFPNYSSELNVNALELDDSALYLCASSPRGQTNYGYTFGSGTRLTVV.

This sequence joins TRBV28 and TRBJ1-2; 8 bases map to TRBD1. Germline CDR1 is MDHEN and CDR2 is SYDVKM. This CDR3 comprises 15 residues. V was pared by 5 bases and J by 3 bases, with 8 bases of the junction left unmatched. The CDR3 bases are TGTGCCAGCAGTACCCTCAGGGGGCGAGACTATGGCTACACCTTC. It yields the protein CASSTLRGRDYGYTF.

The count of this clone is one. The CDR3 bases are TGTGCCAGTAGTATGAGTGTCTCCTACGAGCAGTACTTC. Its protein product is CASSMSVSYEQYF. This chain uses TRBV19 with TRBJ2-7; D remains ambiguous. Germline V gene lookup returns CDR1 LNHDA and CDR2 SQIVND (reference sequence). The CDR3 spans 13 residues. The V gene lost 3 bases and the J gene lost 0 bases, with 6 bases spanning the gap.

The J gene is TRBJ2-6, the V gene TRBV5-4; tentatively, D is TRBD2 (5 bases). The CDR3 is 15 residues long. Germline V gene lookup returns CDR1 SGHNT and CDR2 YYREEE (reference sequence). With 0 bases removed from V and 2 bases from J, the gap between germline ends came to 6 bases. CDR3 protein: CASSLVGAGANVLTF. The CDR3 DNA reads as TGTGCCAGCAGCTTGGTGGGAGCTGGGGCCAACGTCCTGACTTTC.

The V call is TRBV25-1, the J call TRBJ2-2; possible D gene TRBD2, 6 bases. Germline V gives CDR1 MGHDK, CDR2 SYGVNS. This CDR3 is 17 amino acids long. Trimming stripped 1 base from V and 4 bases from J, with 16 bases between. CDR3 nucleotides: TGTGCCAGCAGTGAATTTCCGGGAGTGTCTACCACCGGGGAGCTGTTTTTT. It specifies CASSEFPGVSTTGELFF.

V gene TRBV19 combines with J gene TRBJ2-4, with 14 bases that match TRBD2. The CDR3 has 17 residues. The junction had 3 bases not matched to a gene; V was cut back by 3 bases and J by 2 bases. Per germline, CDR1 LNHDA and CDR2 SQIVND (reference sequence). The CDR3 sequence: CASSIWTSGRSKNIQYF. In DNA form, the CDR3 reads TGTGCCAGTAGTATCTGGACTAGCGGGAGGTCCAAAAACATTCAGTACTTC. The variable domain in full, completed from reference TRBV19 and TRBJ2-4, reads DGGITQSPKYLFRKEGQNVTLSCEQNLNHDAMYWYRQDPGQGLRLIYYSQIVNDFQKGDIAEGYSVSREKKESFPLTVTSAQKNPTAFYLCASSIWTSGRSKNIQYFGAGTRLSVL.

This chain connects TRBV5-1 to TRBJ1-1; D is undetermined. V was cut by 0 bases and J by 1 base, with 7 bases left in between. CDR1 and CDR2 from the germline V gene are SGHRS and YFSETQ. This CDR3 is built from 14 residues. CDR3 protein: CASSLAVANTEAFF. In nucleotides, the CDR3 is TGCGCCAGCAGCTTGGCCGTAGCGAACACTGAAGCTTTCTTT.

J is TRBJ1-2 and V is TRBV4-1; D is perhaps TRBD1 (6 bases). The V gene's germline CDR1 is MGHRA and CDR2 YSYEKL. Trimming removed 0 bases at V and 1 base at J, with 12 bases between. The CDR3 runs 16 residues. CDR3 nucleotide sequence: TGCGCCAGCAGCCAAGACTCTAGGACAGATAACTATGGCTACACCTTC. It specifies CASSQDSRTDNYGYTF.

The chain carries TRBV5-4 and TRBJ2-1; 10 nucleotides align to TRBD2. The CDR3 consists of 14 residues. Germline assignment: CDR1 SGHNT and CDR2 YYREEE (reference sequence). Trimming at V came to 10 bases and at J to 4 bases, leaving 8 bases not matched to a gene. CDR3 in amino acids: CAHSSGRRYNEQFF. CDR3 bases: TGTGCCCACAGTAGCGGGAGGAGGTACAATGAGCAGTTCTTC.

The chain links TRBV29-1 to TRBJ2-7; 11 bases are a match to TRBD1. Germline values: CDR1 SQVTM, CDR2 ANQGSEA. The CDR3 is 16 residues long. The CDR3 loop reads CSVGQGAGSPSYEQYF. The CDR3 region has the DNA TGCAGTGTCGGACAGGGGGCAGGGTCGCCCTCCTACGAGCAGTACTTC.

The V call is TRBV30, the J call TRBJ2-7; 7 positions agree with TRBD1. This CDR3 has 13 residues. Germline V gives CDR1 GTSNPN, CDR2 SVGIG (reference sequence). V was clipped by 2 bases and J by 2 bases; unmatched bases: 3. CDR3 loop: CAWSTGQAYEQYF. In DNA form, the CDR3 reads TGTGCCTGGAGTACCGGACAGGCCTACGAGCAGTACTTC.